This T cell receptor beta chain was retrieved from a study of blood T cell repertoires in COVID-19. Whole-study context: T cells, B-cell-depleted T cells, or PBMCs provided the cDNA or gDNA that served as material.

TCRdb keeps only in-frame clones here, not all; method: immunoSEQ multiplex PCR. The data contain around 210,000 clones, 85% of them seen just once; the ten biggest clones take up 5% to 6.5%. V lost 3 bases and J lost 2; bases outside the gene matches: 2. Germline values: CDR1 MNHNS, CDR2 SASEGT. This CDR3 contains 15 residues. V usage is TRBV6-1 and J usage is TRBJ2-1; TRBD1 agrees at 9 bases. Sequencing was performed on peripheral blood. This receptor was obtained from a man aged 50-59 years with COVID-19, enrolled during active disease. CDR3 in DNA: TGTGCCAGCAGTGAGGACAGGGGTCCCTACAATGAGCAGTTCTTC. This codes for CASSEDRGPYNEQFF.